These T cell receptor beta chains were read from a single sample in a study of CD4 T cells in relation to SARS-CoV-2 and coronaviruses. The data were produced by immunoSEQ multiplex PCR, yet TCRdb's version contains in-frame clones alone and is incomplete. Of tens of thousands of clones listed, 85% to 95% are singletons. Sequencing used naive CD4+ T cells from PBMCs. The receptor set was obtained from a human donor in good health. The CDR3 runs from the conserved cysteine through the conserved F or W. Fields, in order: CDR3 protein, J gene, V gene.

CDR3 protein: CATSDPGSGDNEQFF
J gene: TRBJ2-1
V gene: TRBV24-1

CDR3 protein: CASSGLSDNQPQHF
J gene: TRBJ1-5
V gene: TRBV27

CDR3 protein: CASSEPWTSPKETQYF
J gene: TRBJ2-5
V gene: TRBV6-1

CDR3 protein: CSPDPRTETNTGELFF
J gene: TRBJ2-2
V gene: TRBV29-1

CDR3 protein: CASSQEGDNLGYGYTF
J gene: TRBJ1-2
V gene: TRBV4-2

CDR3 protein: CASSPQRNTEAFF
J gene: TRBJ1-1
V gene: TRBV18

CDR3 protein: CASSSEVWGEAFF
J gene: TRBJ1-1
V gene: TRBV7-9

CDR3 protein: CASTPGRFNEKLFF
J gene: TRBJ1-4
V gene: TRBV7-9

CDR3 protein: CASSAHFGDGYGYTF
J gene: TRBJ1-2
V gene: TRBV9

CDR3 protein: CASSFGRKTNTEAFF
J gene: TRBJ1-1
V gene: TRBV27

CDR3 protein: CASSAGQGSQPQHF
J gene: TRBJ1-5
V gene: TRBV9

CDR3 protein: CASKLAGAYEQYF
J gene: TRBJ2-7
V gene: TRBV5-1

CDR3 protein: CASSLAGLLAENWIF
J gene: TRBJ2-1
V gene: TRBV5-4

CDR3 protein: CASSRTAGQTKETQYF
J gene: TRBJ2-5
V gene: TRBV3-1/TRBV3-2

CDR3 protein: CASSLSGISNQPQHF
J gene: TRBJ1-5
V gene: TRBV11-2

CDR3 protein: CASSQTGPDTQYF
J gene: TRBJ2-3
V gene: TRBV7-2

CDR3 protein: CASTLAPNQETQYF
J gene: TRBJ2-5
V gene: TRBV5-5

CDR3 protein: CAWSVRLHIPPYEQYF
J gene: TRBJ2-7
V gene: TRBV30

CDR3 protein: CASSESGHKETQYF
J gene: TRBJ2-5
V gene: TRBV7-3

CDR3 protein: CASSSYSREQYF
J gene: TRBJ2-7
V gene: TRBV11-3

CDR3 protein: CASSLLGENQPQHF
J gene: TRBJ1-5
V gene: TRBV7-9

CDR3 protein: CASSRGGKETQYF
J gene: TRBJ2-5
V gene: TRBV2

CDR3 protein: CARRRDRVGGANTEAFF
J gene: TRBJ1-1
V gene: TRBV5-3

CDR3 protein: CASSIAGRETQYF
J gene: TRBJ2-5
V gene: TRBV19

CDR3 protein: CATSDLLPQGEFYEQYF
J gene: TRBJ2-7
V gene: TRBV24-1

CDR3 protein: CASSYTNSPLHF
J gene: TRBJ1-6
V gene: TRBV6-5

CDR3 protein: CASSVGEGRKSGGGELFF
J gene: TRBJ2-2
V gene: TRBV9

CDR3 protein: CAWSAGQGVNQPQHF
J gene: TRBJ1-5
V gene: TRBV30

CDR3 protein: CATSKTTQYF
J gene: TRBJ2-5
V gene: TRBV3-1/TRBV3-2

CDR3 protein: CASSSQTGGNTEAFF
J gene: TRBJ1-1
V gene: TRBV5-4

CDR3 protein: CASSSSPIPSYEQYF
J gene: TRBJ2-7
V gene: TRBV5-5

CDR3 protein: CASSEHVAGDYEQYF
J gene: TRBJ2-7
V gene: TRBV6-1

CDR3 protein: CASRRGTSNTEAFF
J gene: TRBJ1-1
V gene: TRBV6-5

CDR3 protein: CSVEGTGYEQYF
J gene: TRBJ2-7
V gene: TRBV29-1

CDR3 protein: CASSLGLNTEAFF
J gene: TRBJ1-1
V gene: TRBV12-3/TRBV12-4

CDR3 protein: CASSSPGQGGKLFF
J gene: TRBJ1-4
V gene: TRBV11-2

CDR3 protein: CSVGRGSGNTIYF
J gene: TRBJ1-3
V gene: TRBV29-1

CDR3 protein: CASTLRVTGELFF
J gene: TRBJ2-2
V gene: TRBV10-3

CDR3 protein: CASSPSDSLGYEQYF
J gene: TRBJ2-7
V gene: TRBV21-1